Below, 10 T cell receptor beta chains from the same sample are listed, as sequenced in a study of Ad26.COV2.S vaccination and SARS-CoV-2 variants. Clones were sequenced by immunoSEQ multiplex PCR, and TCRdb holds only the in-frame ones, with some missing. The repertoire consists of approximately 460,000 clones, with 80% to 90% occurring once and the leading ten covering roughly 1.7%. This sample's treatment: roughly 19 received Ad26.COV2.S at low or high dose, single or two shots; about five received placebo; per-sample allocation not given. Vaccine and placebo recipients were sampled on day 63 after the first injection. This specimen was peripheral blood, taken in a trial of Ad26.COV2.S vaccine versus placebo. The receptor source for this set is a person between 18 and 65 years old who received the Ad26.COV2.S COVID-19 vaccine or a placebo.

The V gene is TRBV2, the J gene TRBJ2-7; no clear D gene. Germline assignment: CDR1 SNHLY and CDR2 FYNNEI. V gave up 7 bases and J gave up 2 bases, with 12 bases separating them. The CDR3 is 13 residues long. Here the CDR3 reads CASKASATYEQYF. The CDR3 nucleotides read TGTGCCAGCAAGGCCAGCGCAACCTACGAGCAGTACTTC.

This clone has a single count. The J gene is TRBJ2-2, the V gene TRBV14; D ambiguous. Germline V gene lookup returns CDR1 SGHDN and CDR2 FVKESK. The CDR3 is made up of 14 amino acids. Trimming took off 4 bases at V and 4 bases at J, with 10 bases between the two ends. The CDR3 region is CASSLLHFTGELFF. The DNA for the CDR3 is TGTGCCAGCAGCCTTCTCCACTTCACCGGGGAGCTGTTTTTT.

This sequence joins TRBV7-9 and TRBJ1-5, with 9 bases aligning to TRBD1. Per the germline V gene, CDR1 is SEHNR and CDR2 is FQNEAQ (reference sequence). CDR3 length: 14 amino acids. After removal of 4 bases from V and 5 bases from J, the junction contained 3 bases not matched to a gene. The CDR3 here is CASSSGQGYQPQHF. The CDR3 nucleotides read TGTGCCAGCAGCTCCGGACAGGGGTATCAGCCCCAGCATTTT.

The rearrangement joins TRBV2 to TRBJ1-5, with D tentatively TRBD1 (5 bases). CDR3 length equals 15 residues. Between the trimmed V and J ends, which lost 1 base and 3 bases, there was a span of 10 bases. Germline CDR1 is SNHLY and CDR2 is FYNNEI. The CDR3 bases are TGTGCCAGCAGTGAAGGGTGGGGCTTCAATCAGCCCCAGCATTTT. Residues: CASSEGWGFNQPQHF.

The chain links TRBV4-2 to TRBJ2-6; D unclear. In germline, CDR1 is LGHNA, CDR2 YNFKEQ. V was clipped by 4 bases and J by 1 base, with 8 bases between them. The CDR3 is 15 residues long. This CDR3 reads CASSLVWSGANVLTF. The CDR3 DNA reads TGTGCCAGCAGCCTGGTTTGGTCTGGGGCCAACGTCCTGACTTTC.

This clone has only one observation. V gene TRBV6-5 combines with J gene TRBJ1-2; D perhaps matches TRBD1 (6 bases). The CDR3 has 16 residues. The germline V gene has CDR1 MNHEY and CDR2 SVGAGI. The V gene lost 0 bases and the J gene lost 3 bases, with 14 bases spanning the gap. The CDR3 reads CASSYSGQKSYYGYTF. The CDR3 coding sequence is TGTGCCAGCAGTTACTCTGGACAGAAATCATACTATGGCTACACCTTC.

The rearrangement joins TRBV5-8 to TRBJ2-3; D call uncertain. Per germline, CDR1 SGHTS and CDR2 YDEGEE. CDR3 size: 15 residues. Trimming removed 9 bases from V and 4 bases from J, with 21 bases in between. The CDR3: CATLPGPAFPDTQYF. DNA for the CDR3: TGTGCCACCCTCCCCGGACCGGCCTTTCCAGATACGCAGTATTTT.

This chain uses TRBV11-2 with TRBJ2-1, with D unclear. Trimming removed 2 bases from V and 4 bases from J, with 6 bases in between. This CDR3 comprises 13 residues. CDR1 and CDR2 from the germline V gene are SGHAT and FQNNGV. This CDR3 is CASSLPRYNEQFF. CDR3 bases: TGTGCCAGCAGCTTACCTAGATACAATGAGCAGTTCTTC.

The J gene is TRBJ2-1, the V gene TRBV9, with D perhaps matching TRBD1 or TRBD2 (6 bases each). The germline gives CDR1 SGDLS, CDR2 YYNGEE. The length of the CDR3 is 15 residues. V was pared by 3 bases and J by 5 bases, with 15 bases between. CDR3 sequence: CASSGGGTFDNEQFF. For the CDR3, the DNA is TGTGCCAGCAGCGGAGGGGGGACATTCGACAATGAGCAGTTCTTC.

The chain employs TRBV7-8 and TRBJ1-1, with D possibly TRBD1 on 5 matching bases. The germline gives CDR1 SGHVS, CDR2 FQNEAQ. The CDR3 extends over 14 amino acids. V lost 4 bases, J lost 1 base, and 10 bases lay in between. CDR3 loop: CASSSGLQNTEAFF. The CDR3 DNA follows: TGTGCCAGCAGCTCGGGACTACAGAACACTGAAGCTTTCTTT.